The 10 T cell receptor beta chains below come from one sample, sequenced in a study of T-cell memory formation after mild COVID-19. TCRdb called the 5' RACE reads again in MiXCR, with one record for every CDR3 protein. The sample has some 310,000 distinct CDR3 sequences; approximately 22% are singletons. Sequencing used PBMCs or a T cell subset sorted from them (not recorded which). The receptors derive from a man aged 18 to 35 who had mild COVID-19 (a few samples of this study predate the infection). Cell type and time point are not known.

V and J are TRBV5-1 and TRBJ1-2; 8 bases agree with TRBD1. CDR1 is SGHRS, CDR2 YFSETQ, per germline. This CDR3 has 15 amino acids. With 5 bases clipped from V and 0 bases from J, the junction kept 6 bases outside the gene matches. The CDR3: CASSPETGANYGYTF. The CDR3 nucleotides are TGCGCCAGCAGTCCTGAGACAGGGGCTAACTATGGCTACACCTTC.

In its sample, this clonotype was seen a few times. This CDR3 reads CSAPPEQFF. The CDR3 bases are TGCAGTGCTCCCCCTGAGCAGTTCTTC. The chain employs TRBV20-1 and TRBJ2-1; the D is unclear. V was shortened by 5 bases and J by 9 bases, with 5 bases between the two germline ends. Germline CDR1 and CDR2: DFQATT and SNEGSKA (reference sequence). The CDR3 runs to 9 residues.

CDR3 nucleotides: TGTGCCAGCAGCGTAGCCCCCCGGGCCGGGGAGACCCAGTACTTC. The encoded protein is CASSVAPRAGETQYF. The rearrangement uses TRBV9 and TRBJ2-5, with unresolved D. Germline V CDR1 and CDR2: SGDLS, YYNGEE. There are 15 residues in the CDR3. The V end was cut by 0 bases, the J end by 5 bases, with 14 bases between.

The V gene is TRBV20-1, the J gene TRBJ1-1; the D gene is possibly TRBD1 (6 bases). The CDR3 runs 15 residues. Germline CDR1 and CDR2: DFQATT and SNEGSKA (reference sequence). V was trimmed by 4 bases and J by 0 bases, leaving 15 bases between them. The DNA for the CDR3 is TGCAGTGCTAAAGGGGGACGGGGATTGAACACTGAAGCTTTCTTT. This encodes CSAKGGRGLNTEAFF.

The chain uses TRBV7-2 and TRBJ2-7; TRBD1 aligns across 10 bases. The V and J ends lost 3 bases and 2 bases, in that order; junction bases with no gene match: 4. The germline V gene has CDR1 SGHTA and CDR2 FQGNSA. This CDR3 spans 15 amino acids. For the CDR3, the DNA is TGTGCCAGCAGCTTCAGCGGGACAGGGGCCTACGAGCAGTACTTC. It translates to CASSFSGTGAYEQYF.

The CDR3 loop is CSARRRGALDEQYV. CDR3 in DNA: TGCAGTGCTAGAAGGCGGGGGGCTCTTGACGAGCAGTACGTC. The V call is TRBV20-1, the J call TRBJ2-7, with 8 bases lining up with TRBD2. The CDR3 is made up of 14 amino acids. Germline V gene lookup returns CDR1 DFQATT and CDR2 SNEGSKA (reference sequence). With 2 bases clipped from V and 5 bases from J, the junction kept 8 bases outside the gene matches.

This clonotype was counted a few times. The V gene is TRBV12-3 or TRBV12-4, the J gene TRBJ2-5; TRBD1 matches at 8 bases. This CDR3 spans 13 amino acids. Unmatched junction bases numbered 2, after V lost 7 bases and J lost 1 base. CDR3 sequence reads: CASMTGVQETQYF. The CDR3 DNA is TGTGCCAGCATGACAGGGGTCCAAGAGACCCAGTACTTC.

The V call is TRBV12-3 or TRBV12-4, the J call TRBJ2-5; D possibly corresponds to TRBD2 (6 bases). This CDR3 region has 14 residues. Trimming pared 7 bases from V and 2 bases from J, leaving 14 bases between. CDR3 DNA: TGTGCCAGCACGGACGCGGGGATACAAGAGACCCAGTACTTC. It translates to CASTDAGIQETQYF.

The sample holds one count of this clonotype. The chain joins TRBV4-2 to TRBJ1-2; D may be TRBD1 (5 bases). Trimming cost V 4 bases and J 2 bases, with 11 bases left between them. From germline, CDR1 is LGHNA and CDR2 YNFKEQ. The CDR3 covers 14 residues. CDR3 region: CASSPRKGNYGYTF. CDR3 nucleotides: TGTGCCAGCAGCCCGAGAAAGGGGAACTATGGCTACACCTTC.

The rearrangement uses TRBV7-3 and TRBJ2-1; 10 bases are a match to TRBD2. This CDR3 has 14 amino acids. After removal of 7 bases from V and 1 base from J, the junction contained 1 base not matched to a gene. CDR1 and CDR2 (germline): SGHTA, FQGTGA. CDR3 in amino acids: CASNSGGSYNEQFF. The CDR3 bases are TGTGCCAGCAATAGCGGGGGGTCCTACAATGAGCAGTTCTTC.